Following are 23 T cell receptor beta chains from one sample sequenced in a study of human T cells and chemical hapten exposure. MiXCR was run by TCRdb on the RACE reads, yielding one entry per CDR3 protein. The table has around 44,000 distinct CDR3 sequences, 4% seen once. The time point denotes: patch test 1, 2 weeks after DPC sensitization. Treatment here: therapeutic diphenylcyclopropenone sensitization with weekly scalp DPC. Unfractionated whole blood was the source of the extracted total RNA. The sequenced sample was whole blood, obtained in connection with sensitization to the hapten diphenylcyclopropenone (DPC). The receptor set was obtained from a middle-aged man with alopecia areata. Some clones in this sample may be carry-over from other donors' samples.

This clonotype was recorded many times. The chain links TRBV6-6 to TRBJ2-3, with 11 bases aligning to TRBD2. The germline CDR1 and CDR2 sequences are MNHNY and SVGAGI (reference sequence). Trimming removed 9 bases from V and 0 bases from J; junction bases left unmatched: 14. The CDR3 totals 18 residues. CDR3 sequence: CASGPGTSGYPSTDTQYF. Written as DNA, the CDR3 is TGTGCCAGTGGACCCGGGACTAGCGGATATCCTAGCACAGATACGCAGTATTTT.

This clonotype was counted ten times or more. The CDR3 loop is CASSPPGAASRGTRGYTF. In DNA form, the CDR3 reads TGTGCCAGCTCACCACCGGGGGCAGCGAGCAGGGGGACAAGGGGCTACACCTTC. This chain connects TRBV18 to TRBJ1-2; 7 positions match TRBD1. Trimming at V came to 0 bases and at J to 8 bases, leaving 18 bases not matched to a gene. The CDR3 has 18 residues. In germline, CDR1 is KGHSH, CDR2 LQKENI.

This clonotype was seen repeatedly, ten times or more. The chain carries TRBV30 and TRBJ2-1; D is ambiguous. Deletions cut 2 bases from V and 10 bases from J, with 9 bases between. The CDR3 is 11 amino acids. In germline, CDR1 is GTSNPN, CDR2 SVGIG (reference sequence). The CDR3: CAWSTLGEQFF. The CDR3 DNA reads as TGTGCCTGGAGTACCCTTGGGGAGCAGTTCTTC. The full variable domain, with the rest looked up from reference TRBV30 and TRBJ2-1, is SQTIHQWPATLVQPVGSPLSLECTVEGTSNPNLYWYRQAAGRGLQLLFYSVGIGQISSEVPQNLSASRPQDRQFILSSKKLLLSDSGFYLCAWSTLGEQFFGPGTRLTVL.

This clonotype has ten or more counts. One junction end does not reproduce the germline sequence, and a read error may be involved. The chain couples TRBV7-9 to TRBJ1-2; D may be TRBD1 (5 bases). Germline CDR1 SEHNR, CDR2 FQNEAQ (reference sequence). This CDR3 is 15 amino acids long. CDR3 DNA: TGTGCCAGCACCTTACCGAGTCCAGGGAACTATGGCTACACCTTC. It codes for CASTLPSPGNYGYTF. Looking up the rest from reference TRBV7-9 and TRBJ1-2 gives the full variable domain: DTGVSQNPRHKITKRGQNVTFRCDPISEHNRLYWYRQTLGQGPEFLTYFQNEAQLEKSRLLSDRFSAERPKGSFSTLEIQRTEQGDSAMYLCASTLPSPGNYGYTFGSGTRLTVV.

This clonotype was recorded many times. This chain uses TRBV7-9 with TRBJ2-6, with D perhaps assigned TRBD1 or TRBD2 (5 bases each). Germline assignment: CDR1 SEHNR and CDR2 FQNEAQ (reference sequence). Between the trimmed V and J ends, which lost 8 bases and 2 bases, there was a span of 16 bases. The CDR3 covers 16 residues. CDR3 sequence (DNA): TGTGCCAGCGGCCCGAAGTTGGGGGCTGGGGCCAACGTCCTGACTTTC. This encodes CASGPKLGAGANVLTF.

The V and J genes are TRBV20-1 and TRBJ1-1; D is undetermined. CDR3 length equals 15 residues. Trimming took 1 base from V and 0 from J, leaving 12 bases between them. CDR1 is DFQATT, CDR2 SNEGSKA, per germline (reference sequence). The CDR3 nucleotides read TGCAGTGCTAGAGGCTCCGTAGGGATGAACACTGAAGCTTTCTTT. This encodes CSARGSVGMNTEAFF.

Comments on this clonotype: A much larger clone differs from this one at a single base, so this may be a read error. No conserved phenylalanine or tryptophan is present at the end of the CDR3, so a read error is the likely explanation. The chain employs TRBV2 and TRBJ2-3, with TRBD2 matching over 14 bases. Trimming removed 8 bases from V and 5 bases from J; junction bases left unmatched: 6. The CDR3 runs to 15 residues. CDR1 is SNHLY and CDR2 is FYNNEI in the germline V gene. This CDR3 reads CASSAGLAGVDTQYL. The CDR3 DNA reads as TGTGCCAGCTCGGCGGGACTAGCGGGAGTAGATACGCAGTATTTG.

This clonotype was seen repeatedly, ten times or more. CDR3 in DNA: TGCAGCGTTGAGGTTAGCGGGAGAAAGTATGAGCAGTTCTTC. Translation: CSVEVSGRKYEQFF. The V gene is TRBV29-1, the J gene TRBJ2-1, with 9 bases matching TRBD2. V shed 3 bases, J shed 8 bases, and the junction held 8 bases outside the gene matches. CDR3 length equals 14 residues. Germline values: CDR1 SQVTM, CDR2 ANQGSEA.

There are many counts of this clonotype. The rearrangement links TRBV4-2 to TRBJ2-1; a possible D gene is TRBD2 (5 bases). Trimming removed 0 bases at V and 2 bases at J, with 14 bases between. The V gene's germline CDR1 is LGHNA and CDR2 YNFKEQ. The CDR3 spans 17 residues. The CDR3 protein is CASSQEVEGTTYNEQFF. The CDR3 nucleotides read TGTGCCAGCAGCCAAGAAGTAGAGGGTACCACCTACAATGAGCAGTTCTTC.

This clonotype has ten or more counts. The CDR3 region is CASSPKKSGTYNEQFF. As DNA, the CDR3 is TGTGCCAGCTCACCAAAGAAGAGCGGAACCTACAATGAGCAGTTCTTC. V is TRBV18 and J is TRBJ2-1; weak D call: TRBD2 (5 bases). V lost 2 bases to trimming and J lost 2 bases, with 13 bases between them. The CDR3 spans 16 residues. Germline CDR1 KGHSH, CDR2 LQKENI.

This clonotype showed up many times. A read error may produce the germline difference seen at one junction end. This chain links TRBV20-1 with TRBJ2-5; 11 bases match TRBD2. Germline values: CDR1 DFQATT, CDR2 SNEGSKA (reference sequence). This CDR3 has 12 residues. CDR3 loop: CSATPLAGGPVF. Here the CDR3 DNA reads TGCAGTGCTACTCCCTTAGCGGGAGGGCCCGTCTTC.

This clonotype was observed at least ten times. The CDR3: CASSLERNMNTEAFF. The CDR3 bases are TGCGCCAGCAGCTTGGAGCGGAACATGAACACTGAAGCTTTCTTT. The chain carries TRBV5-1 and TRBJ1-1; D gene ambiguous. Per germline, CDR1 SGHRS and CDR2 YFSETQ. CDR3 length: 15 amino acids. V lost 0 bases and J lost 0, with 9 bases in between.

The sample holds many counts of this clonotype. The gene calls are TRBV6-2 or TRBV6-3 and TRBJ1-1; a possible D gene is TRBD1 (6 bases). CDR1 and CDR2 (germline): MNHEY, SVGEGT. The V end lost 5 bases, the J end lost 1 base, and 11 bases lay between the germline ends. This CDR3 contains 14 residues. CDR3: CASSEGTQNTEAFF. CDR3 DNA: TGTGCCAGCAGTGAAGGGACACAGAACACTGAAGCTTTCTTT.

This clonotype occurred many times. The chain carries TRBV28 and TRBJ2-4; D might be TRBD1 or TRBD2, each matching 5 bases. The V and J ends lost 2 bases and 4 bases respectively, with 12 bases between them. In germline, CDR1 is MDHEN, CDR2 SYDVKM. The CDR3 consists of 15 residues. CDR3 in DNA: TGTGCCAGCAGTTTAGGAGGCCAGGGAAAAAACATTCAGTACTTC. Protein: CASSLGGQGKNIQYF.

This clonotype was observed at least ten times. The chain joins TRBV2 to TRBJ2-2; TRBD2 matches at 13 bases. Trimming removed 6 bases from V and 6 bases from J; junction bases left unmatched: 7. The V gene's germline CDR1 is SNHLY and CDR2 FYNNEI. This CDR3 spans 16 amino acids. The CDR3 here is CASSGTSGTGAGELFF. The CDR3 DNA sequence: TGTGCCAGCAGCGGGACTAGCGGGACAGGCGCCGGGGAGCTGTTTTTT.

As concerns this clonotype: A clone one base away is much larger, so this may be a read error. A read error is likely, as this CDR3 ends without the conserved phenylalanine or tryptophan. CDR3 loop: CASSSTSGIYNEQFL. The CDR3 DNA is TGTGCCAGCAGCTCGACTAGCGGTATTTACAATGAGCAGTTCCTC. The chain recombines TRBV12-3 or TRBV12-4 with TRBJ2-1, with TRBD2 matching over 9 bases. This CDR3 contains 15 residues. The junction had 7 bases not matched to a gene; V was cut back by 6 bases and J by 4 bases.

This clonotype was counted at least ten times. The V call is TRBV7-9, the J call TRBJ2-3; D gene uncertain. The CDR3 extends over 14 amino acids. Trimming took 1 base from V and 5 from J, leaving 10 bases between them. The germline V gene encodes CDR1 SEHNR and CDR2 FQNEAQ (reference sequence). This CDR3 reads CASSLEDVGDTQYF. CDR3 DNA sequence: TGTGCCAGCAGCTTAGAAGACGTGGGAGATACGCAGTATTTT.

V and J are TRBV29-1 and TRBJ2-2; D is uncertain. Trimming stripped 0 bases from V and 4 bases from J, with 6 bases between. Germline CDR1 reads SQVTM; CDR2 reads ANQGSEA. The CDR3 extends over 13 amino acids. The DNA for the CDR3 is TGCAGCGTTGAAGATCCCTTCACCGGGGAGCTGTTTTTT. It yields the protein CSVEDPFTGELFF.

This clonotype was found many times. The gene calls are TRBV27 and TRBJ2-1, with 8 bases aligning to TRBD2. CDR1 is MNHEY and CDR2 is SMNVEV in the germline V gene (reference sequence). J lost 1 base, V lost 2 bases, and 1 base had no gene match. The CDR3 length is 15 residues. CDR3 in DNA: TGTGCCAGCAGTTTAACTAGCGGTTCCTACAATGAGCAGTTCTTC. Translation gives CASSLTSGSYNEQFF.

This clonotype was picked up many times. V is TRBV6-5 and J is TRBJ1-4; D is uncertain. V dropped 5 bases and J dropped 5 bases, with 15 bases sitting between them. The length of the CDR3 is 15 residues. CDR1 is MNHEY, CDR2 SVGAGI, per germline. The CDR3 region is CASSPLLGMNEKLFF. The CDR3 DNA reads as TGTGCCAGCAGTCCGTTATTAGGCATGAATGAAAAACTGTTTTTT.

Many counts were recorded for this clonotype. Here the CDR3 DNA reads TGTGCCAGCAGCTTAGCGCAAGGCAGCCGGGATACGCAGTATTTT. Its protein product is CASSLAQGSRDTQYF. The chain combines TRBV7-2 with TRBJ2-3; D call uncertain. Trimming took 0 bases from V and 6 from J, leaving 13 bases between them. The CDR3 spans 15 residues. CDR1 is SGHTA, CDR2 FQGNSA, per germline.

The sample holds many counts of this clonotype. The chain joins TRBV10-2 to TRBJ1-2; 10 positions agree with TRBD1. The CDR3 loop spans 13 amino acids. Germline V CDR1 and CDR2: WSHSY, SAAADI. The J segment lost 6 bases and the V segment lost 7 bases, leaving 5 bases of the junction unmatched. In nucleotides, the CDR3 is TGCGCCAGCACCGGGACAGGGGATCATGGCTACACCTTC. Encoded protein: CASTGTGDHGYTF.

The rearrangement uses TRBV5-1 and TRBJ2-3, with D unclear. Germline loops: CDR1 SGHRS, CDR2 YFSETQ. CDR3 length: 14 residues. The ends were cut back, 4 bases at V and 1 base at J, with 10 bases in the middle. In DNA form, the CDR3 reads TGCGCCAGCAGCATCCCGACGGGCACAGATACGCAGTATTTT. Amino acid sequence: CASSIPTGTDTQYF.